This TCR beta chain appears in the sequencing data of a study of blood T cells in healthy people across ages. General study results and limits: Diversity of TCR beta per million T cells declined in a roughly linear way with age.

Germline-derived CDR1 and CDR2 are MNHNS and SASEGT. CDR3 length: 15 residues. The J segment lost 10 bases and the V segment lost 6 bases, leaving 12 bases of the junction unmatched. Using a J-beta primer mix together with a sample-barcoded 5' primer, a second PCR was run for roughly 7 to 11 cycles. Each cDNA molecule carried a tag from a template-switch adaptor that contained 12 random nucleotides. TCRdb fed the 5' RACE reads into MiXCR, producing one record per CDR3 protein. Among around 1,800,000 distinct CDR3 sequences listed, about 39% were seen once. This clonotype turned up a few times. Its target is not known. Those donating, healthy Caucasian individuals from Russia, were aged roughly 6 to 100.

The specimen was blood. The TCR originated in a human donor in good health. V and J are TRBV6-1 and TRBJ1-5, with 10 bases aligning to TRBD1. CDR3 sequence: CASRDLGDRGPPQHF. CDR3 in DNA: TGTGCCAGCAGGGACCTGGGGGACAGGGGACCCCCCCAGCATTTT.